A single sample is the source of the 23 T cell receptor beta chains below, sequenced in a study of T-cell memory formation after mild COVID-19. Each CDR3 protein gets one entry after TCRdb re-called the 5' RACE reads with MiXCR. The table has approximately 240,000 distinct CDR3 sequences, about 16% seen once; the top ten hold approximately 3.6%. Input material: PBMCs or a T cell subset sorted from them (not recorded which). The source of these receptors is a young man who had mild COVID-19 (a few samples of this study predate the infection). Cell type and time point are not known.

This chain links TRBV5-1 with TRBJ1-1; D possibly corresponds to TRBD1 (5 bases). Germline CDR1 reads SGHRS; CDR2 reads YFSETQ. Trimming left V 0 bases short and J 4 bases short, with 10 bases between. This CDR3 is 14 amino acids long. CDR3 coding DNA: TGCGCCAGCAGCTTGGAAATAGGGACCACTGAAGCTTTCTTT. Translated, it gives CASSLEIGTTEAFF.

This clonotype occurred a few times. In DNA, the CDR3 is TGTGCCAGCAGCCCCCATAGCGGGGGGCCTGCCTACGAGCAGTACTTC. Residues: CASSPHSGGPAYEQYF. V gene TRBV4-2 combines with J gene TRBJ2-7; 10 nucleotides align to TRBD2. Germline loops: CDR1 LGHNA, CDR2 YNFKEQ. After removal of 4 bases from V and 2 bases from J, the junction contained 8 bases not matched to a gene. The CDR3 length is 16 residues.

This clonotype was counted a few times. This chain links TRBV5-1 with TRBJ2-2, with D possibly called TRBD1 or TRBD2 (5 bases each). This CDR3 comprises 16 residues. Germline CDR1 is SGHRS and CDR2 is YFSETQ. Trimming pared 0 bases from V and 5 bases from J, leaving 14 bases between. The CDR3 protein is CASSLGTLRGTGELFF. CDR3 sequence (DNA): TGCGCCAGCAGCTTGGGGACACTCCGGGGAACCGGGGAGCTGTTTTTT.

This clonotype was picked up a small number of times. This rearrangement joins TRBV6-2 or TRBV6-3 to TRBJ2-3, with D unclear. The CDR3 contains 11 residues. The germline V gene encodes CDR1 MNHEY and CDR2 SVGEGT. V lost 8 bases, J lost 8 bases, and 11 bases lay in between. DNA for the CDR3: TGTGCCAGCGGAGCAGCCCTTACGCAGTATTTT. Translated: CASGAALTQYF.

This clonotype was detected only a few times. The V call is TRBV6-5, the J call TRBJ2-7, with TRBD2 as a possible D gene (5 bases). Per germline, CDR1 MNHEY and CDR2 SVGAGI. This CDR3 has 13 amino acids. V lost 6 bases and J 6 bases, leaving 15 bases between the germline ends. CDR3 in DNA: TGTGCCAGCAGCCGAGACTGGAGGTCCGAGCAGTACGTC. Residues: CASSRDWRSEQYV.

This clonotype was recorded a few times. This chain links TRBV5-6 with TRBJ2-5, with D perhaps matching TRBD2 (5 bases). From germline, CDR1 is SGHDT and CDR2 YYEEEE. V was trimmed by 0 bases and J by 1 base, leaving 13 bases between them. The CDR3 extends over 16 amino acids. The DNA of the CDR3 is TGTGCCAGCAGCTTGGCCGTCTTCCGGGGCCAAGAGACCCAGTACTTC. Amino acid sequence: CASSLAVFRGQETQYF. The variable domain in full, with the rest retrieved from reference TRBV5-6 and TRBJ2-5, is DAGVTQSPTHLIKTRGQQVTLRCSPKSGHDTVSWYQQALGQGPQFIFQYYEEEERQRGNFPDRFSGHQFPNYSSELNVNALLLGDSALYLCASSLAVFRGQETQYFGPGTRLLVL.

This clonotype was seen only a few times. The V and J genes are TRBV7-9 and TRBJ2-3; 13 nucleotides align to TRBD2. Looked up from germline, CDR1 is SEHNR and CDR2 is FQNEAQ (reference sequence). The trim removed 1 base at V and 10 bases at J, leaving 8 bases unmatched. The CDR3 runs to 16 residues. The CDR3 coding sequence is TGTGCCAGCAGCTTAGGACTAGCGGGGGGACTTCGAGCGCAGTATTTT. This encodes CASSLGLAGGLRAQYF.

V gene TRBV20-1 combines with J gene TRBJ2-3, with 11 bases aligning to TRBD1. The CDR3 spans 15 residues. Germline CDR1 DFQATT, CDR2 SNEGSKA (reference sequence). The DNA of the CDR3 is TGCGGGGGACAGGGTTCGGGACAGGGGGAAGATACGCAGTATTTT. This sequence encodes CGGQGSGQGEDTQYF.

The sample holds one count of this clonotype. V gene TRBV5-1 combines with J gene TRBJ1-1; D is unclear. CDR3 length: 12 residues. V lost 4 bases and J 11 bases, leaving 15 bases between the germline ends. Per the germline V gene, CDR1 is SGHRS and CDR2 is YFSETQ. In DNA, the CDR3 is TGCGCCAGCAGCCTGGCGGGAGAGGTGGCTTTCTTT. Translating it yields CASSLAGEVAFF.

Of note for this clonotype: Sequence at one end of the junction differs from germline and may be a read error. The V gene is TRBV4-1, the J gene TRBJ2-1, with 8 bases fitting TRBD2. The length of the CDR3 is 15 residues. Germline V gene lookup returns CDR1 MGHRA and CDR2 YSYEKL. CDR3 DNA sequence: TGCGCCAGCAGCCGATCCCCAGCGATCGGACCTCGGGGGGGGTTC. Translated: CASSRSPAIGPRGGF.

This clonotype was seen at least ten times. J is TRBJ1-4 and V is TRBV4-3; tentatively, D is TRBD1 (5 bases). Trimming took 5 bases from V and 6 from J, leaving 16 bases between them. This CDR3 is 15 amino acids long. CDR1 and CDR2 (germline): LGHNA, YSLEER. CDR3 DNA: TGCGCCAGCAGCACCTCGACAGCCTTGGATGAAAAACTGTTTTTT. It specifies CASSTSTALDEKLFF.

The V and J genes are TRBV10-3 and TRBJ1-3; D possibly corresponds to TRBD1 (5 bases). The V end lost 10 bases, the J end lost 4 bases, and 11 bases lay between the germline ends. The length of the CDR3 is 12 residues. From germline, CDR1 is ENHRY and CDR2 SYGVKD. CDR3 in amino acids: CATGTVGNTIYF. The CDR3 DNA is TGTGCCACCGGGACGGTAGGAAACACCATATATTTT.

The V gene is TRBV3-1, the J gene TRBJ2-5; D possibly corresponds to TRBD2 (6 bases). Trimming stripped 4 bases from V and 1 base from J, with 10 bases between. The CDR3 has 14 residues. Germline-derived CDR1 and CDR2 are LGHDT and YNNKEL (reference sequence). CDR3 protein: CASSLSEGQETQYF. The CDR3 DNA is TGTGCCAGCAGCCTGTCGGAGGGCCAAGAGACCCAGTACTTC.

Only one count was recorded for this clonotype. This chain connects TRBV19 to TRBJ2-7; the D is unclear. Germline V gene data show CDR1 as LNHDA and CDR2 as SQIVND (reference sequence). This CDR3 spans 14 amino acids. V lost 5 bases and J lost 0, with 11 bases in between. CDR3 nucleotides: TGTGCCAGTAGTTCCCGCGCAAACTCCTACGAGCAGTACTTC. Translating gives CASSSRANSYEQYF.

CDR3 coding DNA: TGTGCCAGCTCTCCTACGTCTGCCGGGCAAGAGACCCAGTACTTC. It encodes CASSPTSAGQETQYF. V gene TRBV18 combines with J gene TRBJ2-5; the D is unclear. Trimming pared 6 bases from V and 2 bases from J, leaving 16 bases between. This CDR3 region has 15 residues. CDR1 and CDR2 (germline): KGHSH, LQKENI.

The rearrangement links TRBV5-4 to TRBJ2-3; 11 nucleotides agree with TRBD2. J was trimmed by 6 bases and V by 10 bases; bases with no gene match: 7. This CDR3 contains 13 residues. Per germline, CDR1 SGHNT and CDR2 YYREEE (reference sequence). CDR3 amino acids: CAVAPSGGDTQYF. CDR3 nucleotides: TGTGCCGTAGCACCTAGCGGGGGGGATACGCAGTATTTT. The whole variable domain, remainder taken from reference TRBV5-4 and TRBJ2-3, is ETGVTQSPTHLIKTRGQQVTLRCSSQSGHNTVSWYQQALGQGPQFIFQYYREEENGRGNFPPRFSGLQFPNYSSELNVNALELDDSALYLCAVAPSGGDTQYFGPGTRLTVL.

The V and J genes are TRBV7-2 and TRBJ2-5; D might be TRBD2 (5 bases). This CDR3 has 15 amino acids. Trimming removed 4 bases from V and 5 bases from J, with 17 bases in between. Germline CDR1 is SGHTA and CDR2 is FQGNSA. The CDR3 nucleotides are TGTGCCAGCAGCTATTCTAGTCGGACTTGGGAGACCCAGTACTTC. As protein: CASSYSSRTWETQYF.

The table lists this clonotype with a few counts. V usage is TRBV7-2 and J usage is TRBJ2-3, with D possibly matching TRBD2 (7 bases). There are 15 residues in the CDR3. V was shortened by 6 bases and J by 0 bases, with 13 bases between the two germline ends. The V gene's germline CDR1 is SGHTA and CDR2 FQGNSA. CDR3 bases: TGTGCCAGCAGGGGGGGGCGGGGTAGCACAGATACGCAGTATTTT. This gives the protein CASRGGRGSTDTQYF.

CDR3 DNA: TGCAGTGGATCCGGACAGGGGCCGGGGGAGACCCAGTACTTC. As protein: CSGSGQGPGETQYF. The chain links TRBV20-1 to TRBJ2-5; TRBD1 matches 9 bases. From germline, CDR1 is DFQATT and CDR2 SNEGSKA (reference sequence). The CDR3 extends over 14 amino acids. With V trimmed by 7 bases and J by 5 bases, 11 bases remained unmatched.

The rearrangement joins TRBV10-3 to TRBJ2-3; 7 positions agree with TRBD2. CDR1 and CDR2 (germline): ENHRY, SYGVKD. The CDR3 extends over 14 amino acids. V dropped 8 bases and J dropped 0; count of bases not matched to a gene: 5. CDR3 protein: CAIGQAGSTDTQYF. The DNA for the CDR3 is TGTGCCATCGGTCAAGCGGGAAGCACAGATACGCAGTATTTT.

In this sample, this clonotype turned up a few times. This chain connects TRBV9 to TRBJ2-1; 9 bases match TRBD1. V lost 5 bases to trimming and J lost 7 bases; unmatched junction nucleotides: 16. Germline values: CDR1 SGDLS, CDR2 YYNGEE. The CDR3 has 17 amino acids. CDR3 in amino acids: CASRPEAGTGIFNEQFF. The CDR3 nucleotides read TGTGCCAGCAGACCAGAAGCCGGGACAGGGATTTTTAATGAGCAGTTCTTC.

CDR3 region: CASRTTGRREETQYF. The CDR3, as DNA: TGTGCCAGCAGAACGACAGGGAGGAGGGAAGAGACCCAGTACTTC. This chain joins TRBV6-6 and TRBJ2-5, with a weak D call TRBD1 (7 bases). Trimming took 6 bases from V and 3 from J, leaving 17 bases between them. CDR1 is MNHNY, CDR2 SVGAGI, per germline (reference sequence). The CDR3 has 15 residues.

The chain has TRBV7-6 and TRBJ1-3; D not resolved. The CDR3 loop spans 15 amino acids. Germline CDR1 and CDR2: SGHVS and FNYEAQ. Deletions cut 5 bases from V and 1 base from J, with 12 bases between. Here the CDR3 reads CASSLTSGSGNTIYF. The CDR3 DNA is TGTGCCAGCAGCCTAACGTCGGGATCTGGAAACACCATATATTTT.